Below are 14 T cell receptor beta chains sequenced from a single sample in a study of T cells after yellow fever vaccination. MiXCR was run by TCRdb on the 5' RACE reads, yielding one entry per CDR3 protein. The sample contains about 320,000 distinct CDR3 sequences, about 10% of which appear only once. Source: CD4+ T cells sorted from PBMCs, taken 45 days after the yellow fever booster vaccination. These receptors came from a man in his late teens or twenties who received the YFV17D yellow fever vaccine.

This chain uses TRBV18 with TRBJ2-7; D might be TRBD1 or TRBD2, each matching 5 bases. The CDR3 sequence is 16 residues long. Trimming stripped 0 bases from V and 3 bases from J, with 15 bases between. Germline V gene sequence: CDR1 KGHSH, CDR2 LQKENI. CDR3 residues: CASSPPRAGSGYEQYF. The CDR3 nucleotides read TGTGCCAGCTCACCACCGAGGGCAGGGTCGGGCTACGAGCAGTACTTC.

This chain uses TRBV20-1 with TRBJ2-5, with 8 bases lining up with TRBD1. J was trimmed by 5 bases and V by 5 bases; bases with no gene match: 7. Per germline, CDR1 DFQATT and CDR2 SNEGSKA (reference sequence). There are 13 residues in the CDR3. Here the CDR3 DNA reads TGCAGTGCTGGGGCAGGGGGCAAGGAGACCCAGTACTTC. Translated: CSAGAGGKETQYF.

This sequence joins TRBV18 and TRBJ2-2; tentative D call: TRBD2 (5 bases). V lost 1 base and J lost 7, with 13 bases in between. The germline V gene encodes CDR1 KGHSH and CDR2 LQKENI. This CDR3 region has 15 residues. CDR3 loop: CASSPLIGNDGELFF. The DNA of the CDR3 is TGTGCCAGCTCACCACTAATCGGGAACGACGGGGAGCTGTTTTTT.

The CDR3 DNA sequence: TGCAGTGCTAGAGAGGGGGGGCGCCTTGATCAGCCCCAGCATTTT. Translating gives CSAREGGRLDQPQHF. The V call is TRBV20-1, the J call TRBJ1-5; TRBD1 is a possible D gene (6 bases). V lost 0 bases and J 5 bases, leaving 14 bases between the germline ends. Germline V gene sequence: CDR1 DFQATT, CDR2 SNEGSKA (reference sequence). The CDR3 extends over 15 amino acids.

This clonotype was seen only a few times. Here the CDR3 reads CASGHPGGFTEAFF. DNA of the CDR3: TGTGCCAGCGGACACCCAGGGGGGTTCACTGAAGCTTTCTTT. This chain joins TRBV6-1 and TRBJ1-1; TRBD1 agrees at 7 bases. Germline assignment: CDR1 MNHNS and CDR2 SASEGT. V was clipped by 8 bases and J by 4 bases; unmatched bases: 10. The CDR3 contains 14 residues.

This clonotype has just a few counts. The V call is TRBV7-9, the J call TRBJ1-1, with a weak D call TRBD1 (6 bases). CDR3 length equals 15 residues. Trimming removed 1 base from V and 2 bases from J, with 11 bases in between. Germline values: CDR1 SEHNR, CDR2 FQNEAQ (reference sequence). The CDR3 DNA reads TGTGCCAGCAGCTTAGGGGACATAACTAACACTGAAGCTTTCTTT. Protein: CASSLGDITNTEAFF.

This clonotype was detected only a few times. CDR3 in DNA: TGTGCCAGCAGGCAGGACACTTTTCGCAATGAGCAGTTCTTC. Translation gives CASRQDTFRNEQFF. The chain uses TRBV2 and TRBJ2-1, with a possible D match to TRBD1 (5 bases). This CDR3 spans 14 amino acids. CDR1 SNHLY and CDR2 FYNNEI come from the germline V gene. V lost 6 bases and J 6 bases, leaving 15 bases between the germline ends.

CDR3 sequence: CASSLDLLGTEAFF. CDR3 nucleotide sequence: TGTGCCAGCAGTCTTGACCTATTGGGCACTGAAGCTTTCTTT. The chain is built from TRBV12-3 or TRBV12-4 and TRBJ1-1; no clear D gene. The CDR3 length is 14 residues. V lost 5 bases, J lost 4 bases, and 14 bases lay in between.

The chain uses TRBV9 and TRBJ2-3; the match to TRBD1 covers 8 bases. Germline V gives CDR1 SGDLS, CDR2 YYNGEE. This CDR3 spans 16 amino acids. V lost 0 bases to trimming and J lost 7 bases; unmatched junction nucleotides: 10. The CDR3 protein is CASSVVSQGAQHTQYF. CDR3 DNA sequence: TGTGCCAGCAGCGTAGTGTCCCAGGGGGCGCAACATACGCAGTATTTT.

This clonotype showed up just a few times. DNA for the CDR3: TGCGCCAGCAGTCAATCTTGGGGAGGCTATAGCAATCAGCCCCAGCATTTT. Translation: CASSQSWGGYSNQPQHF. V and J are TRBV23-1 and TRBJ1-5; D call uncertain. TRBV23-1 is sorted into the ORF group, with uncertain function. The CDR3 sequence is 17 residues long. The V end was cut by 0 bases, the J end by 0 bases, with 12 bases between.

Only a few counts were recorded for this clonotype. J is TRBJ1-1 and V is TRBV7-2; 7 nucleotides align to TRBD1. The CDR3 contains 14 residues. Germline-derived CDR1 and CDR2 are SGHTA and FQGNSA. The trim removed 5 bases at V and 6 bases at J, leaving 9 bases unmatched. The CDR3 coding sequence is TGTGCCAGCAGCCCTACTCCGGGACAGCCTGAAGCTTTCTTT. As protein: CASSPTPGQPEAFF.

This rearrangement joins TRBV5-5 to TRBJ2-6, with 10 bases lining up with TRBD1. V lost 4 bases and J lost 4; bases outside the gene matches: 8. This CDR3 region has 17 residues. Germline V gene data show CDR1 as SGHKS and CDR2 as YYEKEE (reference sequence). The CDR3 sequence is CASSPTGGASGANVLTF. CDR3 DNA: TGTGCCAGCAGCCCGACAGGGGGCGCCTCCGGGGCCAACGTCCTGACTTTC.

J is TRBJ2-3 and V is TRBV5-4; 9 positions agree with TRBD2. V gave up 4 bases and J gave up 3 bases; unmatched junction bases: 9. The CDR3 extends over 16 amino acids. CDR1 is SGHNT, CDR2 YYREEE, per germline (reference sequence). CDR3 sequence: CASSLGTSTSTDTQYF. The CDR3 nucleotides read TGTGCCAGCAGCCTCGGGACTAGCACTTCAACAGATACGCAGTATTTT. Full variable domain (missing parts from reference TRBV5-4 and TRBJ2-3): ETGVTQSPTHLIKTRGQQVTLRCSSQSGHNTVSWYQQALGQGPQFIFQYYREEENGRGNFPPRFSGLQFPNYSSELNVNALELDDSALYLCASSLGTSTSTDTQYFGPGTRLTVL.

The CDR3 region has the DNA TGTGCCAGCAGCGGGGACAGGGCCCAGCCCCAGCATTTT. It yields the protein CASSGDRAQPQHF. The V call is TRBV7-2, the J call TRBJ1-5; 9 nucleotides align to TRBD1. The germline CDR1 and CDR2 sequences are SGHTA and FQGNSA. The trim removed 5 bases at V and 7 bases at J, leaving 3 bases unmatched. The CDR3 is 13 residues long.